The 30 T cell receptor beta chains reported below all come from one sample, sequenced in a study of T cell repertoires in cytomegalovirus infection. In TCRdb, the reads were re-called with MiXCR into one record per CDR3 protein. The sample lists 450,000 to 550,000 distinct CDR3 sequences, about 15% occurring once. Material for sequencing was CD8+ T cells from PBMCs. Receptor source: a human donor in good health (CMV status not recorded). Some clones in this sample may be carry-over from other donors' samples.

This clonotype has ten or more counts. The rearrangement links TRBV7-9 to TRBJ2-6; tentative D call: TRBD1 (5 bases). The CDR3 length is 15 residues. CDR1 is SEHNR, CDR2 FQNEAQ, per germline (reference sequence). The V gene lost 1 base and the J gene lost 7 bases, with 11 bases spanning the gap. The CDR3 sequence: CASSLVQEFANVLTF. The CDR3 nucleotides read TGTGCCAGCAGCTTAGTACAGGAATTCGCCAACGTCCTGACTTTC.

The rearrangement joins TRBV29-1 to TRBJ2-1; 8 positions agree with TRBD2. V trimming: 4 bases; J trimming: 10 bases; junction bases outside the gene matches: 9. Germline V gene lookup returns CDR1 SQVTM and CDR2 ANQGSEA. The CDR3 loop spans 13 amino acids. The CDR3 here is CSVVGRAGGEQFF. CDR3 bases: TGCAGCGTTGTCGGGAGGGCCGGAGGGGAGCAGTTCTTC.

The V and J genes are TRBV6-8 and TRBJ1-2, with a possible D match to TRBD1 (5 bases). V was pared by 2 bases and J by 0 bases, with 10 bases between. The CDR3 is made up of 15 amino acids. Germline V lookup: CDR1 MNHGY, CDR2 SAAAGT. CDR3 nucleotides: TGTGCCAGCAGTTACGGGGCAGCTCCTAACTATGGCTACACCTTC. It codes for CASSYGAAPNYGYTF.

The chain is built from TRBV10-2 and TRBJ2-7; 7 positions match TRBD2. This CDR3 comprises 17 residues. Germline-derived CDR1 and CDR2 are WSHSY and SAAADI. V shed 2 bases, J shed 2 bases, and the junction held 12 bases outside the gene matches. CDR3 region: CASSEGTGGGTPYEQYF. DNA for the CDR3: TGCGCCAGCAGTGAGGGCACCGGCGGGGGTACTCCCTACGAGCAGTACTTC.

This chain connects TRBV27 to TRBJ1-1; TRBD1 matches 9 bases. Germline V CDR1 and CDR2: MNHEY, SMNVEV (reference sequence). V dropped 6 bases and J dropped 2; count of bases not matched to a gene: 7. This CDR3 contains 15 residues. In DNA form, the CDR3 reads TGTGCCAGCAGAGAGGACAGGGGCGCAAACACTGAAGCTTTCTTT. As protein: CASREDRGANTEAFF.

This clonotype was observed at least ten times. V gene TRBV4-1 combines with J gene TRBJ1-6; D unclear. CDR1 MGHRA and CDR2 YSYEKL come from the germline V gene. V was shortened by 3 bases and J by 5 bases, with 11 bases between the two germline ends. The CDR3 extends over 15 amino acids. CDR3 amino acids: CASSHRHTNNSPLHF. The CDR3 bases are TGCGCCAGCAGCCACCGACACACGAATAATTCACCCCTCCACTTT.

As for this clonotype: This likely comes from a read error, as the CDR3 has no conserved phenylalanine or tryptophan at its end. The J gene is TRBJ2-7, the V gene TRBV7-3; unclear D gene. The CDR3 is 12 residues long. Germline V CDR1 and CDR2: SGHTA, FQGTGA. Trimming shortened V by 4 bases and J by 1 base, and 5 bases separated the two germline ends. The CDR3 sequence is CASSSRSYEQYL. CDR3 DNA: TGTGCCAGCAGCTCTAGATCCTACGAGCAGTACTTA.

This clonotype showed up many times. The CDR3 nucleotides read TGTGCCAGCAATGAGCGACGGAGCACCTACAATGAGCAGTTCTTC. It translates to CASNERRSTYNEQFF. The gene calls are TRBV28 and TRBJ2-1, with D unclear. CDR1 is MDHEN, CDR2 SYDVKM, per germline. V was pared by 7 bases and J by 2 bases, with 15 bases between. The length of the CDR3 is 15 residues. The whole variable domain, remainder taken from reference TRBV28 and TRBJ2-1, is DVKVTQSSRYLVKRTGEKVFLECVQDMDHENMFWYRQDPGLGLRLIYFSYDVKMKEKGDIPEGYSVSREKKERFSLILESASTNQTSMYLCASNERRSTYNEQFFGPGTRLTVL.

At least ten counts were recorded for this clonotype. V usage is TRBV12-3 or TRBV12-4 and J usage is TRBJ2-1, with 11 bases aligning to TRBD2. J was trimmed by 4 bases and V by 3 bases; bases with no gene match: 8. The CDR3 totals 17 residues. The CDR3 DNA is TGTGCCAGCAGTTTGACTAGCGGGATGGGGGTTTACAATGAGCAGTTCTTC. Amino acids: CASSLTSGMGVYNEQFF.

This clonotype was seen repeatedly, ten times or more. The chain carries TRBV6-6 and TRBJ1-1; 8 nucleotides agree with TRBD1. The CDR3 totals 17 residues. Germline CDR1 is MNHNY and CDR2 is SVGAGI (reference sequence). V was pared by 0 bases and J by 1 base, with 7 bases of the junction left unmatched. The CDR3 nucleotides are TGTGCCAGCAGTTACTCGAGTGTAGGGACAGGGAACACTGAAGCTTTCTTT. This gives the protein CASSYSSVGTGNTEAFF.

This clonotype was picked up many times. The chain couples TRBV7-8 to TRBJ2-7; weak D call: TRBD1 (5 bases). V lost 4 bases, J lost 0 bases, and 19 bases lay in between. The CDR3 totals 17 residues. Per germline, CDR1 SGHVS and CDR2 FQNEAQ. The DNA of the CDR3 is TGTGCCAGCAGCTCCCCCAGAAATCAGGGAAACTCCTACGAGCAGTACTTC. Protein product: CASSSPRNQGNSYEQYF.

This clonotype was picked up a small number of times. The chain recombines TRBV6-5 with TRBJ1-1; D is possibly TRBD1 (5 bases). Germline CDR1 is MNHEY and CDR2 is SVGAGI. The CDR3 length is 13 residues. V lost 0 bases to trimming and J lost 3 bases, with 5 bases between them. In nucleotides, the CDR3 is TGTGCCAGCAGTTACTCGACAGACACTGAAGCTTTCTTT. This gives the protein CASSYSTDTEAFF.

As to this clonotype: This may be a read error, as it is one base from a much larger clone. J is TRBJ1-5 and V is TRBV6-1; D is uncertain. CDR1 is MNHNS, CDR2 SASEGT, per germline. The CDR3 totals 15 residues. DNA for the CDR3: TGTGCCAGAAGTGAAAGGTCGTCGAGATCGCAGCCCCAGCATTTT. Protein sequence: CARSERSSRSQPQHF.

This clonotype was counted at least ten times. V is TRBV7-8 and J is TRBJ2-1; TRBD2 might be the D (6 bases). V dropped 10 bases and J dropped 8 bases, with 15 bases sitting between them. The germline V gene has CDR1 SGHVS and CDR2 FQNEAQ. This CDR3 has 12 amino acids. The CDR3 sequence is CATSRRDDEQFF. In DNA, the CDR3 is TGTGCCACCTCGCGGAGGGATGATGAGCAGTTCTTC.

This clonotype was seen many times. This chain uses TRBV6-2 or TRBV6-3 with TRBJ1-1; D gene unclear. Trimming stripped 2 bases from V and 1 base from J, with 11 bases between. This CDR3 has 15 residues. Germline V gene sequence: CDR1 MNHEY, CDR2 SVGEGT. The CDR3 here is CASSYPNTANTEAFF. The CDR3 DNA reads TGTGCCAGCAGTTACCCGAACACAGCGAACACTGAAGCTTTCTTT.

This chain uses TRBV20-1 with TRBJ1-2; D may be TRBD1 (5 bases). CDR1 DFQATT and CDR2 SNEGSKA come from the germline V gene (reference sequence). Deletions cut 0 bases from V and 6 bases from J, with 14 bases between. This CDR3 comprises 14 residues. The CDR3 coding sequence is TGCAGTGCTAGAGAATGGGAGGGGATCGATGGCTACACCTTC. This sequence encodes CSAREWEGIDGYTF.

J is TRBJ2-3 and V is TRBV12-3 or TRBV12-4, with 8 bases aligning to TRBD2. V was clipped by 1 base and J by 4 bases; unmatched bases: 7. CDR3 length: 16 residues. The chain's CDR3 is CASSLGDSGISDTQYF. In DNA form, the CDR3 reads TGTGCCAGCAGTTTAGGGGATAGCGGGATTTCAGATACGCAGTATTTT.

This clonotype has a count of ten or more. The genes are TRBV6-2 or TRBV6-3 and TRBJ2-7; D gene unclear. The CDR3 contains 14 residues. CDR1 and CDR2 (germline): MNHEY, SVGEGT. Trimming pared 2 bases from V and 3 bases from J, leaving 11 bases between. The CDR3 coding sequence is TGTGCCAGCAGTTACGATTTCCGGATCTACGAGCAGTACTTC. Amino acids: CASSYDFRIYEQYF.

This clonotype was detected only once. It is likely a read error, because the conserved phenylalanine at the end of the CDR3 is missing. This chain connects TRBV19 to TRBJ1-4, with 9 bases identical to TRBD1. Germline V gene sequence: CDR1 LNHDA, CDR2 SQIVND (reference sequence). The CDR3 runs to 18 residues. J was trimmed by 8 bases and V by 2 bases; bases with no gene match: 15. The CDR3 DNA reads as TGTGCCAGTAGTATACCAAACCCGGGGGGACAGGGCGACGAAAAACTGTTTTAT. Amino acid sequence: CASSIPNPGGQGDEKLFY.

This clonotype was detected many times. The rearrangement links TRBV28 to TRBJ1-1; 9 nucleotides agree with TRBD1. The CDR3 loop spans 15 amino acids. The germline gives CDR1 MDHEN, CDR2 SYDVKM. Unmatched junction bases numbered 5, after V lost 2 bases and J lost 4 bases. CDR3 DNA sequence: TGTGCCAGCAGTTTACCCCGGGACAGGGCCACTGAAGCTTTCTTT. It is translated as CASSLPRDRATEAFF.

This clonotype showed up just a few times. The J gene is TRBJ1-2, the V gene TRBV27; 7 bases match TRBD1. V gave up 7 bases and J gave up 4 bases; unmatched junction bases: 18. From germline, CDR1 is MNHEY and CDR2 SMNVEV (reference sequence). The CDR3 consists of 17 residues. DNA for the CDR3: TGTGCCAGCACCAAGACGACGAGACAGGGAGAGCTCTATGGCTACACCTTC. Its protein is CASTKTTRQGELYGYTF.

This clonotype was counted between two and nine times. The chain carries TRBV13 and TRBJ2-2; 7 bases are a match to TRBD2. Germline V lookup: CDR1 PRHDT, CDR2 FYEKMQ (reference sequence). Trimming at V came to 2 bases and at J to 1 base, leaving 13 bases not matched to a gene. The CDR3 contains 19 residues. The CDR3 reads CASSLSLGGYLKNTGELFF. The CDR3 nucleotides are TGTGCCAGCAGCTTATCCTTGGGAGGGTACCTTAAGAACACCGGGGAGCTGTTTTTT. Combining the CDR3 with reference TRBV13 and TRBJ2-2 gives the whole variable domain AAGVIQSPRHLIKEKRETATLKCYPIPRHDTVYWYQQGPGQDPQFLISFYEKMQSDKGSIPDRFSAQQFSDYHSELNMSSLELGDSALYFCASSLSLGGYLKNTGELFFGEGSRLTVL.

For this clonotype: Because it lacks the conserved phenylalanine or tryptophan at the end, this CDR3 is likely a read error. It is unclear where the CDR3 begins or ends on the DNA, so no DNA is shown, and the CDR3 is as TCRdb lists it. V usage is TRBV7-6 and J usage is TRBJ2-1. 14 amino acids form the CDR3, both terminal residues included. CDR1 SGHVS and CDR2 FNYEAQ come from the germline V gene. The CDR3 reads CASSLDGPYNEQLL.

This clonotype has just a few counts. V usage is TRBV7-9 and J usage is TRBJ2-7; unclear D gene. This CDR3 region has 14 residues. Germline V gene sequence: CDR1 SEHNR, CDR2 FQNEAQ (reference sequence). The ends were cut back, 4 bases at V and 0 bases at J, with 10 bases in the middle. Here the CDR3 reads CASSSSISSYEQYF. CDR3 sequence (DNA): TGTGCCAGCAGCTCGTCAATAAGCTCCTACGAGCAGTACTTC.

The chain couples TRBV3-1 to TRBJ2-1; tentatively, D is TRBD1 (5 bases). Germline V gives CDR1 LGHDT, CDR2 YNNKEL (reference sequence). CDR3 length equals 15 residues. Between the trimmed V and J ends, which lost 0 bases and 3 bases, there was a span of 9 bases. CDR3 in amino acids: CASSQDATGYNEQFF. The CDR3, as DNA: TGTGCCAGCAGCCAAGACGCAACAGGCTACAATGAGCAGTTCTTC.

Details on this clonotype: A much more abundant neighbour one base away suggests this may be a read error. The V call is TRBV6-5, the J call TRBJ1-2; D unclear. Germline values: CDR1 MNHEY, CDR2 SVGAGI. This CDR3 region has 14 residues. The CDR3 coding sequence is TGTACCAGCAGTACCGGTCGAGCTAACTATGGCTACACCTTC. Translation: CTSSTGRANYGYTF.

The V gene is TRBV28, the J gene TRBJ1-1; no clear D gene. The CDR3 runs to 15 residues. V was shortened by 2 bases and J by 0 bases, with 10 bases between the two germline ends. Germline CDR1 is MDHEN and CDR2 is SYDVKM. CDR3 sequence reads: CASSLPPGLNTEAFF. The CDR3 DNA reads as TGTGCCAGCAGTTTACCGCCGGGGTTGAACACTGAAGCTTTCTTT.

This clonotype was counted between two and nine times. The gene calls are TRBV2 and TRBJ2-3; D might be TRBD2 (5 bases). The CDR3 covers 18 residues. Germline CDR1 SNHLY, CDR2 FYNNEI. V gave up 5 bases and J gave up 5 bases, with 26 bases separating them. The CDR3 sequence: CASSLTSRFEAGEDTQYF. DNA of the CDR3: TGTGCCAGCAGTCTTACGAGTAGATTTGAGGCGGGCGAAGATACGCAGTATTTT.

The table lists this clonotype with a few counts. This chain joins TRBV6-1 and TRBJ2-3, with 8 bases lining up with TRBD1. Per germline, CDR1 MNHNS and CDR2 SASEGT. The CDR3 runs to 15 residues. J lost 2 bases, V lost 1 base, and 2 bases had no gene match. CDR3 sequence: CASSEGQGYTDTQYF. In DNA, the CDR3 is TGTGCCAGCAGTGAAGGACAGGGGTACACAGATACGCAGTATTTT.

This clonotype has just a few counts. CDR3 protein: CSVTGTGLAGELFF. The DNA of the CDR3 is TGCAGCGTTACCGGGACAGGGTTGGCCGGGGAGCTGTTTTTT. This sequence joins TRBV29-1 and TRBJ2-2; 9 nucleotides line up with TRBD1. CDR3 length: 14 amino acids. Germline loops: CDR1 SQVTM, CDR2 ANQGSEA. The trim removed 5 bases at V and 6 bases at J, leaving 7 bases unmatched.